The 25 T cell receptor beta chains listed next were all sequenced from one sample in a study of cytotoxic CD8 clonotypes in ibrutinib-treated CLL. Here immunoSEQ multiplex PCR was the method, and the copy in TCRdb shows in-frame clones only, minus some. The table has about 49,000 clones, 53% seen once. The sample in question was PBMCs, obtained after 12 months of ibrutinib treatment. The receptors derive from a human donor with chronic lymphocytic leukemia.

The chain combines TRBV2 with TRBJ2-3; 12 bases align to TRBD2. Trimming removed 7 bases from V and 4 bases from J; junction bases left unmatched: 9. Germline V gene data show CDR1 as SNHLY and CDR2 as FYNNEI. The CDR3 runs 16 residues. This chain's CDR3 is CASIPSTSGRSDTQYF. CDR3 DNA: TGTGCCAGCATCCCAAGTACTAGCGGGAGGTCAGATACGCAGTATTTT.

For this clone: No conserved phenylalanine or tryptophan ends this CDR3, so it is likely a read error. The DNA is left out, because the CDR3 cannot be placed on it with certainty; the CDR3 is given as TCRdb lists it. The V gene is TRBV18, the J gene TRBJ1-2; the table's D call TRBD1 went unverified against the DNA. The CDR3 length is 10 residues, termini included. CDR1 is KGHSH and CDR2 is LQKENI in the germline V gene. The CDR3 sequence: CASSPPGQKR.

The chain couples TRBV18 to TRBJ1-6; D is unresolved. Germline V gene data show CDR1 as KGHSH and CDR2 as LQKENI. Trimming took off 0 bases at V and 10 bases at J, with 4 bases between the two ends. The CDR3 loop spans 12 amino acids. The DNA of the CDR3 is TGTGCCAGCTCACCACCGTCGTCACCCCTCCACTTT. Its protein product is CASSPPSSPLHF.

This sequence joins TRBV7-8 and TRBJ2-1, with D perhaps TRBD2 (6 bases). The V end lost 3 bases, the J end lost 0 bases, and 12 bases lay between the germline ends. The CDR3 runs 16 residues. The germline V gene has CDR1 SGHVS and CDR2 FQNEAQ. The CDR3 is CASSFFLAYSYNEQFF. In nucleotides, the CDR3 is TGTGCCAGCAGCTTTTTTCTAGCGTACTCCTACAATGAGCAGTTCTTC. Full variable domain (rest looked up from reference TRBV7-8 and TRBJ2-1): GAGVSQSPRYKVAKRGQDVALRCDPISGHVSLFWYQQALGQGPEFLTYFQNEAQLDKSGLPSDRFFAERPEGSVSTLKIQRTQQEDSAVYLCASSFFLAYSYNEQFFGPGTRLTVL.

The chain combines TRBV18 with TRBJ2-5, with D perhaps given as TRBD1 or TRBD2 (5 bases each). The germline gives CDR1 KGHSH, CDR2 LQKENI. Trimming removed 5 bases at V and 5 bases at J, with 21 bases between. The CDR3 is made up of 16 amino acids. The CDR3 sequence: CASSSDPGAPGETQYF. The CDR3 nucleotides read TGTGCCAGCTCATCTGATCCCGGGGCCCCGGGGGAGACCCAGTACTTC. The variable domain in full, with the rest retrieved from reference TRBV18 and TRBJ2-5, is NAGVMQNPRHLVRRRGQEARLRCSPMKGHSHVYWYRQLPEEGLKFMVYLQKENIIDESGMPKERFSAEFPKEGPSILRIQQVVRGDSAAYFCASSSDPGAPGETQYFGPGTRLLVL.

V and J are TRBV6-6 and TRBJ1-5, with 8 bases lining up with TRBD1. From germline, CDR1 is MNHNY and CDR2 SVGAGI (reference sequence). This CDR3 region has 15 residues. V lost 6 bases, J lost 3 bases, and 7 bases stayed unmatched. The CDR3 loop reads CASSHRDRINQPQHF. Written as DNA, the CDR3 is TGTGCCAGCAGCCACCGGGACAGGATCAATCAGCCCCAGCATTTT.

The chain employs TRBV15 and TRBJ1-3, with a tentative D call TRBD1 (5 bases). The CDR3 has 14 residues. Germline V gene sequence: CDR1 LNHNV, CDR2 YYDKDF (reference sequence). The V end was cut by 7 bases, the J end by 3 bases, with 13 bases between. This chain's CDR3 is CATNPRVGGNTIYF. The CDR3 bases are TGTGCCACCAACCCCAGGGTCGGTGGAAACACCATATATTTT.

V usage is TRBV28 and J usage is TRBJ1-2, with D perhaps matching TRBD1 (5 bases). Between the trimmed V and J ends, which lost 5 bases and 3 bases, there was a span of 10 bases. The CDR3 has 13 residues. Germline CDR1 MDHEN, CDR2 SYDVKM. The CDR3 loop reads CASSPGLDYGYTF. As DNA, the CDR3 is TGTGCCAGCAGTCCAGGGTTGGACTATGGCTACACCTTC.

This clone has a handful of counts. The chain links TRBV18 to TRBJ2-7; 9 bases are a match to TRBD1. Looked up from germline, CDR1 is KGHSH and CDR2 is LQKENI. The CDR3 is made up of 15 amino acids. The trim removed 3 bases at V and 6 bases at J, leaving 9 bases unmatched. The CDR3 reads CASSPLSGQGGEQYF. In DNA form, the CDR3 reads TGTGCCAGCTCACCCCTTTCGGGACAGGGTGGCGAGCAGTACTTC.

The gene calls are TRBV7-3 and TRBJ2-7; D is perhaps TRBD1 or TRBD2 (6 bases each). The CDR3 sequence is 14 residues long. The V end was cut by 5 bases, the J end by 3 bases, with 14 bases between. Germline V gene lookup returns CDR1 SGHTA and CDR2 FQGTGA. CDR3: CASSLGGSGYEQYF. The CDR3 DNA reads TGTGCCAGCAGCCTAGGGGGGAGTGGCTACGAGCAGTACTTC.

The J gene is TRBJ2-4, the V gene TRBV28, with 7 bases identical to TRBD1. Germline V gives CDR1 MDHEN, CDR2 SYDVKM. Germline trimming cut 6 bases from V and 1 base from J; bases unmatched to any gene: 12. The CDR3 runs 17 residues. CDR3 sequence reads: CASRSEEGARAKNIQYF. CDR3 DNA: TGTGCCAGCAGATCAGAAGAGGGGGCGCGGGCCAAAAACATTCAGTACTTC. The entire variable domain, with the rest obtained from reference TRBV28 and TRBJ2-4, is as follows: DVKVTQSSRYLVKRTGEKVFLECVQDMDHENMFWYRQDPGLGLRLIYFSYDVKMKEKGDIPEGYSVSREKKERFSLILESASTNQTSMYLCASRSEEGARAKNIQYFGAGTRLSVL.

The gene calls are TRBV19 and TRBJ2-6, with TRBD2 matching over 10 bases. Germline-derived CDR1 and CDR2 are LNHDA and SQIVND (reference sequence). Trimming at V came to 6 bases and at J to 0 bases, leaving 5 bases not matched to a gene. The length of the CDR3 is 17 residues. CDR3 residues: CASSPSGRASGANVLTF. The CDR3 DNA follows: TGTGCCAGTAGCCCAAGCGGGAGGGCCTCTGGGGCCAACGTCCTGACTTTC.

The genes are TRBV6-1 and TRBJ2-7; TRBD1 might be the D (6 bases). The germline V gene has CDR1 MNHNS and CDR2 SASEGT. Deletions cut 1 base from V and 0 bases from J, with 10 bases between. The CDR3 is made up of 15 amino acids. The chain's CDR3 is CASSEEDSSSYEQYF. The DNA for the CDR3 is TGTGCCAGCAGTGAAGAGGACAGTTCCTCCTACGAGCAGTACTTC.

This chain links TRBV28 with TRBJ1-2; a weak D match, TRBD1 (5 bases). The germline V and J ends were trimmed by 3 bases and 4 bases, with 15 bases remaining between them. CDR3 length: 15 residues. Germline CDR1 is MDHEN and CDR2 is SYDVKM. The CDR3 DNA is TGTGCCAGCAGTTTGGCCCCGCGGGGGGGCTATGGCTACACCTTC. Its translation is CASSLAPRGGYGYTF.

This clone was found once. The chain has TRBV28 and TRBJ1-3; D gene unclear. Germline V CDR1 and CDR2: MDHEN, SYDVKM. The CDR3 sequence is 14 residues long. V lost 7 bases, J lost 4 bases, and 14 bases lay in between. The CDR3 loop is CASTTPSGGNTIYF. The CDR3 DNA follows: TGTGCCAGCACAACCCCCTCGGGCGGAAACACCATATATTTT. The complete variable domain, with remaining parts taken from reference TRBV28 and TRBJ1-3, reads DVKVTQSSRYLVKRTGEKVFLECVQDMDHENMFWYRQDPGLGLRLIYFSYDVKMKEKGDIPEGYSVSREKKERFSLILESASTNQTSMYLCASTTPSGGNTIYFGEGSWLTVV.

The V gene is TRBV5-4, the J gene TRBJ2-1; 12 bases line up with TRBD2. CDR1 and CDR2 from the germline V gene are SGHNT and YYREEE (reference sequence). With V trimmed by 8 bases and J by 9 bases, 15 bases remained unmatched. This CDR3 is 16 amino acids long. CDR3 protein: CASKGVLTSGSGEQFF. In DNA, the CDR3 is TGTGCCAGTAAAGGGGTTTTGACTAGCGGGAGTGGTGAGCAGTTCTTC. The full variable domain, with the rest looked up from reference TRBV5-4 and TRBJ2-1, is ETGVTQSPTHLIKTRGQQVTLRCSSQSGHNTVSWYQQALGQGPQFIFQYYREEENGRGNFPPRFSGLQFPNYSSELNVNALELDDSALYLCASKGVLTSGSGEQFFGPGTRLTVL.

This chain links TRBV28 with TRBJ2-5; D uncertain. CDR1 is MDHEN and CDR2 is SYDVKM in the germline V gene. The CDR3 loop spans 11 amino acids. Trimming took off 8 bases at V and 4 bases at J, with 8 bases between the two ends. The CDR3 DNA sequence: TGTGCCAGCCTGTTGGGAGAGACCCAGTACTTC. Encoded protein: CASLLGETQYF.

The J gene is TRBJ1-2, the V gene TRBV4-1; D not certain. Germline values: CDR1 MGHRA, CDR2 YSYEKL. This CDR3 spans 11 amino acids. Trimming shortened V by 5 bases and J by 8 bases, and 9 bases separated the two germline ends. In DNA form, the CDR3 reads TGCGCCAGCAGCAGCCCTGGGGGCTACACCTTC. Its translation: CASSSPGGYTF.

CDR3 in DNA: TGTGCCAGCAGCCCCAGAGTTTTTAACACTGAAGCTTTCTTT. Its protein product is CASSPRVFNTEAFF. The V gene is TRBV2, the J gene TRBJ1-1; D is uncertain. Trimming stripped 6 bases from V and 2 bases from J, with 13 bases between. The CDR3 is 14 amino acids. Looked up from germline, CDR1 is SNHLY and CDR2 is FYNNEI.

This sequence joins TRBV28 and TRBJ1-1; 9 bases are shared with TRBD1. In germline, CDR1 is MDHEN, CDR2 SYDVKM. The CDR3 has 15 residues. Unmatched junction bases numbered 10, after V lost 6 bases and J lost 5 bases. The CDR3 nucleotides read TGTGCCAGCAGCGAACCTGGACAGGGGAAGACTGAAGCTTTCTTT. This translates into CASSEPGQGKTEAFF.

The gene calls are TRBV4-2 and TRBJ1-2; 9 positions agree with TRBD1. V lost 5 bases to trimming and J lost 8 bases; unmatched junction nucleotides: 9. CDR3 size: 14 residues. CDR1 and CDR2 from the germline V gene are LGHNA and YNFKEQ. The CDR3 DNA sequence: TGTGCCAGCAGCTCTACGGGACAGGGAGGGGGCTACACCTTC. It specifies CASSSTGQGGGYTF.

The rearrangement uses TRBV10-1 and TRBJ1-2; D is possibly TRBD1 (5 bases). Trimming left V 0 bases short and J 4 bases short, with 9 bases between. The CDR3 loop spans 14 amino acids. Germline lookup yields CDR1 WNHNN and CDR2 SYGVQD (reference sequence). The CDR3 region is CASSESRGGYGYTF. For the CDR3, the DNA is TGCGCCAGCAGTGAGTCGAGGGGTGGCTATGGCTACACCTTC.

The chain couples TRBV10-3 to TRBJ2-1, with D hard to call. Trimming took off 7 bases at V and 0 bases at J, with 10 bases between the two ends. The CDR3 has 14 amino acids. CDR1 and CDR2 (germline): ENHRY, SYGVKD. CDR3 protein: CAIKESYSYNEQFF. The CDR3 coding sequence is TGTGCCATCAAGGAGAGCTACTCCTACAATGAGCAGTTCTTC.

This rearrangement joins TRBV18 to TRBJ2-1; D gene ambiguous. In germline, CDR1 is KGHSH, CDR2 LQKENI. Trimming removed 5 bases from V and 5 bases from J, with 10 bases in between. This CDR3 region has 13 residues. The CDR3 here is CASSASVDNEQFF. The CDR3 bases are TGTGCCAGCTCAGCGTCGGTAGACAATGAGCAGTTCTTC.

This clone appeared once. The rearrangement links TRBV7-9 to TRBJ1-4, with D perhaps TRBD1 (6 bases). Germline V CDR1 and CDR2: SEHNR, FQNEAQ (reference sequence). The CDR3 contains 14 residues. Trimming pared 3 bases from V and 8 bases from J, leaving 13 bases between. CDR3: CASSLGHIDEKLFF. CDR3 DNA: TGTGCCAGCAGCTTGGGACATATCGACGAAAAACTGTTTTTT.